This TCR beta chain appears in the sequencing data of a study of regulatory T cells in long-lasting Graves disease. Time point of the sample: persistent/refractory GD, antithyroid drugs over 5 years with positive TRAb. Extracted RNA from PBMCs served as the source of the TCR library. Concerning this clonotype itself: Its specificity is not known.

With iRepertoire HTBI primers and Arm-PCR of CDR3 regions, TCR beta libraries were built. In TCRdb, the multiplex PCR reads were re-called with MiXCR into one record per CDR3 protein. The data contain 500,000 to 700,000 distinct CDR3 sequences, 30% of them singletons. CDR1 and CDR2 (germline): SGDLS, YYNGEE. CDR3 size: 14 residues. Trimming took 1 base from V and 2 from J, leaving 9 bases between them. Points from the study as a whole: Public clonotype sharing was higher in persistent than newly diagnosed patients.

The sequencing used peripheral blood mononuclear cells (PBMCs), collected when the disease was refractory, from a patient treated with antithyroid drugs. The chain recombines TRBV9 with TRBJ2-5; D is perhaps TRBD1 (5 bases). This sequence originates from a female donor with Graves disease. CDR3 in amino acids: CASSVSGLQETQYF. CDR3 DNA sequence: TGTGCCAGCAGCGTATCAGGGCTGCAAGAGACCCAGTACTTC.